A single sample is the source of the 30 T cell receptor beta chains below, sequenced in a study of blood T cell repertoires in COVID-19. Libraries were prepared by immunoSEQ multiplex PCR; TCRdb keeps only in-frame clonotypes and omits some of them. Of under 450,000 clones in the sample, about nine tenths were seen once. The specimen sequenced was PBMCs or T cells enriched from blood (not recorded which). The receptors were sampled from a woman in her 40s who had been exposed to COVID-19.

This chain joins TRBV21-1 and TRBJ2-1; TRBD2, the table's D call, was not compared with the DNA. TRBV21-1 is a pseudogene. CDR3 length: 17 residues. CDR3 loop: CASSKCGRLAGVNEQFF. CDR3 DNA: TGTGCCAGCAGCAAATGCGGACGACTAGCGGGAGTCAATGAGCAGTTCTTC.

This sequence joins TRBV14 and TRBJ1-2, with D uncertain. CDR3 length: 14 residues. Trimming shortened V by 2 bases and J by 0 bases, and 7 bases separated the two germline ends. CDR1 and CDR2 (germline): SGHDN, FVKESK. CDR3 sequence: CASSQYTANYGYTF. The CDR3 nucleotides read TGTGCCAGCAGCCAATATACAGCTAACTATGGCTACACCTTC.

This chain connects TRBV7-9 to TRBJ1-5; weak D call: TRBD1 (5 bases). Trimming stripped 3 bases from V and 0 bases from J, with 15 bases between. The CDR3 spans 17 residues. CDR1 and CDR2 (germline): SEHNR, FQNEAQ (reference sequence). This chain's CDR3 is CASSFGRGKDSNQPQHF. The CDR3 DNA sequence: TGTGCCAGCAGCTTTGGGCGGGGGAAAGATAGCAATCAGCCCCAGCATTTT.

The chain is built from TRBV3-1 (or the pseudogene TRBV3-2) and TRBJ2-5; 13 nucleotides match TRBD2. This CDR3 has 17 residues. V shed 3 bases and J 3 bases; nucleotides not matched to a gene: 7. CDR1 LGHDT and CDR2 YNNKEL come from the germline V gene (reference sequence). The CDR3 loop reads CASSHTSGGAGKETQYF. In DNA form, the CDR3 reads TGTGCCAGCAGCCATACTAGCGGGGGGGCCGGGAAAGAGACCCAGTACTTC.

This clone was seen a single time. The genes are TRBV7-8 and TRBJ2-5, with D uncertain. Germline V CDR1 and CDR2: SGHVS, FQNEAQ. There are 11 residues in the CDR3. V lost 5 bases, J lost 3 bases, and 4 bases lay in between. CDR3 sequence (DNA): TGTGCCAGCAGCCGCAAAGAGACCCAGTACTTC. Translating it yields CASSRKETQYF.

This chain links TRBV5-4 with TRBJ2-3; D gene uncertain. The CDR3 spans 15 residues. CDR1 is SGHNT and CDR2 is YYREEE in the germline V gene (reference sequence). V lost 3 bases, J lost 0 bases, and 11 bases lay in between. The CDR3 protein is CASSSQSRSTDTQYF. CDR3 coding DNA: TGTGCCAGCAGCTCTCAAAGCAGGAGCACAGATACGCAGTATTTT.

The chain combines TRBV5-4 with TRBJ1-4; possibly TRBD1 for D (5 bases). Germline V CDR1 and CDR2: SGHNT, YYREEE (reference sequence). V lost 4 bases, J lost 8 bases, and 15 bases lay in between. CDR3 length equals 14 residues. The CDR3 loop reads CASSPDQGGEKLFF. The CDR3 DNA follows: TGTGCCAGCAGCCCAGATCAGGGCGGAGAAAAACTGTTTTTT.

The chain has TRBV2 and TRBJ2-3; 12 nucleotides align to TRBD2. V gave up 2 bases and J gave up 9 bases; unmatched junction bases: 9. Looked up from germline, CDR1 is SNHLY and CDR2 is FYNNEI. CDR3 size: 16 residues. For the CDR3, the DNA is TGTGCCAGCAGTGAACCTAGCGGGGGGGAAAGTTTAACGCAGTATTTT. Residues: CASSEPSGGESLTQYF.

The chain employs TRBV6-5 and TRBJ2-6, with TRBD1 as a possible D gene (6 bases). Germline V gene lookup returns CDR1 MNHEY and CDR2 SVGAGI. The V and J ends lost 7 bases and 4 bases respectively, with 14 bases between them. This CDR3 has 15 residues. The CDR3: CASTPGETGANVLTF. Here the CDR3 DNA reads TGTGCCAGCACCCCAGGGGAGACGGGGGCCAACGTCCTGACTTTC.

CDR3 amino acids: CASSMGGQLNQPQHF. CDR3 bases: TGTGCCAGTAGTATGGGGGGACAGTTAAATCAGCCCCAGCATTTT. The rearrangement joins TRBV19 to TRBJ1-5; 7 bases line up with TRBD1. V lost 3 bases, J lost 4 bases, and 6 bases stayed unmatched. The CDR3 sequence is 15 residues long. Germline-derived CDR1 and CDR2 are LNHDA and SQIVND (reference sequence).

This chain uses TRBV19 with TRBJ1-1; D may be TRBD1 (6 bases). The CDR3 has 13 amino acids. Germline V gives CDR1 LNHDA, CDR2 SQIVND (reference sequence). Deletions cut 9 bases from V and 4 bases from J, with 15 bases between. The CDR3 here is CASARDRSTEAFF. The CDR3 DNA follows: TGTGCCAGCGCTCGCGACAGGTCCACTGAAGCTTTCTTT.

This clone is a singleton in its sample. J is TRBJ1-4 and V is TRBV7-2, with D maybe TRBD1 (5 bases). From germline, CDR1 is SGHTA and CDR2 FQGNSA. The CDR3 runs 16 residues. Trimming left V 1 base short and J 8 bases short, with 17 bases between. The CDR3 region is CASSLVGAAGREKLFF. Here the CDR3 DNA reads TGTGCCAGCAGCTTAGTAGGGGCAGCGGGACGGGAAAAACTGTTTTTT. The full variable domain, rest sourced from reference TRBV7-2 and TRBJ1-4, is GAGVSQSPSNKVTEKGKDVELRCDPISGHTALYWYRQSLGQGLEFLIYFQGNSAPDKSGLPSDRFSAERTGGSVSTLTIQRTQQEDSAVYLCASSLVGAAGREKLFFGSGTQLSVL.

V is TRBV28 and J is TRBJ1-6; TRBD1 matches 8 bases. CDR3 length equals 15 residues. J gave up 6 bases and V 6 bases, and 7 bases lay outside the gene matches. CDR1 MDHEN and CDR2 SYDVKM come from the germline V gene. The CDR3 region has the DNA TGTGCCAGCAGGGGAAACAGGGGGAGTAATTCACCCCTCCACTTT. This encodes CASRGNRGSNSPLHF.

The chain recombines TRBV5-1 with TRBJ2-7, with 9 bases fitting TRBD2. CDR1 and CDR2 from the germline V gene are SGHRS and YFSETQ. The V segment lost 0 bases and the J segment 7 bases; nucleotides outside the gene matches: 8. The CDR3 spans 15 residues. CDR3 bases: TGCGCCAGCAGCTTGGATAGCGGGAGATCCCTGGAGCAGTACTTC. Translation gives CASSLDSGRSLEQYF.

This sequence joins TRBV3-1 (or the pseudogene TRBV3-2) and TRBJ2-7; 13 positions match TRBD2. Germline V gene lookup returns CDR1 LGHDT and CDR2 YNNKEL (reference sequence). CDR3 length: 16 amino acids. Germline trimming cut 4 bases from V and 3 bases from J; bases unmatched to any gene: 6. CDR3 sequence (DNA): TGTGCCAGCAGCCGAACACTAGCGGGGGGGGGCTACGAGCAGTACTTC. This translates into CASSRTLAGGGYEQYF.

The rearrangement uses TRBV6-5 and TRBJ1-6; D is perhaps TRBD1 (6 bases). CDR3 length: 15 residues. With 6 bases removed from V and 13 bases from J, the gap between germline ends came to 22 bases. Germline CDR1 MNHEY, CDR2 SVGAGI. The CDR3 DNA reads TGTGCCAGCAGAGACCCTGGGGGGGCGCGGAGCCCCCTCCACTTT. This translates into CASRDPGGARSPLHF.

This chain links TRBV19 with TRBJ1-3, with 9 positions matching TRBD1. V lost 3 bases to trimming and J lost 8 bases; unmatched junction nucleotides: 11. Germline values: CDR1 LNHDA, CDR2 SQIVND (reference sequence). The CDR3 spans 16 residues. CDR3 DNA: TGTGCCAGTAGTATCCGTGGGACAGGGAATTTGCACACCATATATTTT. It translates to CASSIRGTGNLHTIYF.

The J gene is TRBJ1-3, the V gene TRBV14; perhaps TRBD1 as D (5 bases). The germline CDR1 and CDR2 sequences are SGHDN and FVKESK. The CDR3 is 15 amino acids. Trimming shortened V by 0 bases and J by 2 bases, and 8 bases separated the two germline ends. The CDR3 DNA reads TGTGCCAGCAGCCAAGATTCAGGGCCTGGAAACACCATATATTTT. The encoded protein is CASSQDSGPGNTIYF.

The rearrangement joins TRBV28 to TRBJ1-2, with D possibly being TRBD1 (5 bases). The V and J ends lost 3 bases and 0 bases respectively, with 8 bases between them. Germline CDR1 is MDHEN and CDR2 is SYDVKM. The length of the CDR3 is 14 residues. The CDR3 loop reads CASSLDISNYGYTF. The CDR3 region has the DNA TGTGCCAGCAGTTTGGACATTTCTAACTATGGCTACACCTTC.

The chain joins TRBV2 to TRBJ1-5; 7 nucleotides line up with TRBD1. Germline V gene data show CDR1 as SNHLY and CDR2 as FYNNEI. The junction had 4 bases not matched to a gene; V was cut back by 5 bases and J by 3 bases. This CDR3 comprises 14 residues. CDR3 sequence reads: CASSSTGSNQPQHF. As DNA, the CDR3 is TGTGCCAGCAGTTCGACAGGGTCCAATCAGCCCCAGCATTTT. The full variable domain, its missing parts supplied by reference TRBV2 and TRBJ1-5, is EPEVTQTPSHQVTQMGQEVILRCVPISNHLYFYWYRQILGQKVEFLVSFYNNEISEKSEIFDDQFSVERPDGSNFTLKIRSTKLEDSAMYFCASSSTGSNQPQHFGDGTRLSIL.

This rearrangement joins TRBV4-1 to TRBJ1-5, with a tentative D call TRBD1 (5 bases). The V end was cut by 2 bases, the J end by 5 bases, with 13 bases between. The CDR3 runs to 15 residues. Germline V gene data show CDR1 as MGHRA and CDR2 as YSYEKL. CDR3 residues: CASSQNQGGDQPQHF. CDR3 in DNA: TGCGCCAGCAGCCAAAATCAGGGAGGCGATCAGCCCCAGCATTTT.

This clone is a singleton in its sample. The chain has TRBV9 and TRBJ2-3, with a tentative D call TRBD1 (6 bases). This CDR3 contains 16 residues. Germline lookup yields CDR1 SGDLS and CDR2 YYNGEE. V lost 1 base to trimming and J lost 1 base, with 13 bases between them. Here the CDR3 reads CASSVMSGVGTDTQYF. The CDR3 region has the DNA TGTGCCAGCAGCGTAATGTCAGGGGTTGGCACAGATACGCAGTATTTT.

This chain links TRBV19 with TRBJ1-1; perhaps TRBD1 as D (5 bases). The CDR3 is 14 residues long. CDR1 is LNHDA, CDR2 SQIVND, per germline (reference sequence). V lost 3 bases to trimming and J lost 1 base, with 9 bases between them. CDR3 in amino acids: CASSMGLKNTEAFF. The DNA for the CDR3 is TGTGCCAGTAGTATGGGACTCAAGAACACTGAAGCTTTCTTT.

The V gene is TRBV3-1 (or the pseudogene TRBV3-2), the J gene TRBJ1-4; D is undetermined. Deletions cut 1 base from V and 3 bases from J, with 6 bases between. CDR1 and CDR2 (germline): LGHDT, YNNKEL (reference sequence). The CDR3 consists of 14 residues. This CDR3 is CASSQGLANEKLFF. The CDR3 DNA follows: TGTGCCAGCAGCCAAGGGCTGGCTAATGAAAAACTGTTTTTT.

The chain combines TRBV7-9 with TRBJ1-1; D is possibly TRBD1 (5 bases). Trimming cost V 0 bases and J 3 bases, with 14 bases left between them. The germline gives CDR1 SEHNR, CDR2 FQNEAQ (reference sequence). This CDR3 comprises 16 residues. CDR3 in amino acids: CASSLAGLGVDTEAFF. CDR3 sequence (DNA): TGTGCCAGCAGCTTAGCAGGATTAGGGGTGGACACTGAAGCTTTCTTT.

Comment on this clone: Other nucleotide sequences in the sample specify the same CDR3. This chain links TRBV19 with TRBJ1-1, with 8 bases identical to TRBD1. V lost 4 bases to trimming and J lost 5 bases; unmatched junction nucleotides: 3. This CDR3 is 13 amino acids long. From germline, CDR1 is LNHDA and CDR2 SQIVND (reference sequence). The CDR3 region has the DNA TGTGCCAGTAGTACTACAGGGGGAACTGAAGCTTTCTTT. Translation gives CASSTTGGTEAFF.

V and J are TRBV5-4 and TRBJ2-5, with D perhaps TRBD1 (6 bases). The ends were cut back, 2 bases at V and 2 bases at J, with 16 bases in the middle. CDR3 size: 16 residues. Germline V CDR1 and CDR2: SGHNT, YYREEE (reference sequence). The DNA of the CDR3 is TGTGCCAGCAGCTTTCCGAACAGGGCCTCTCAAGAGACCCAGTACTTC. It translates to CASSFPNRASQETQYF.

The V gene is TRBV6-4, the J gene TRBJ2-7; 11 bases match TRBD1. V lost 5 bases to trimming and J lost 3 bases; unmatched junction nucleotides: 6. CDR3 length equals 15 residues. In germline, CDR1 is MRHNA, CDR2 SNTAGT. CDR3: CASSREGTGGYEQYF. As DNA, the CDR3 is TGTGCCAGCAGTAGGGAGGGGACAGGGGGCTACGAGCAGTACTTC.

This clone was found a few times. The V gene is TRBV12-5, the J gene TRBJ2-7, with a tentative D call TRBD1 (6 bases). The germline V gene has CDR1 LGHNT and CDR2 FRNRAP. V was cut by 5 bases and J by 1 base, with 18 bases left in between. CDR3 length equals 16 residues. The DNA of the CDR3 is TGTGCTAGTGGTCCCCGGGATGCAGGGGTTTCCTACGAGCAGTACTTC. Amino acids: CASGPRDAGVSYEQYF.

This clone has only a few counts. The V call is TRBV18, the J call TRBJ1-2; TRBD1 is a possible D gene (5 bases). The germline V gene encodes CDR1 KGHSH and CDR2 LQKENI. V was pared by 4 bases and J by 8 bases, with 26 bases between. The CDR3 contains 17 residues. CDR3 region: CASSQITQGSRSVGYTF. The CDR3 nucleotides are TGTGCCAGCTCACAAATCACTCAGGGATCCCGTTCAGTGGGCTACACCTTC.